The 9 T cell receptor beta chains given below trace back to one sample, sequenced in a study of T cells in Graves' hyperthyroidism and ophthalmopathy. Template material for amplifying TCR beta CDR3 regions consisted of RNA transcripts. When the TCR CDR3 underwent first-round RT-PCR, the HTBI primer set was used. TCRdb re-derived calls from the multiplex PCR reads in MiXCR, one entry per CDR3 protein. The sample includes 450,000 to 650,000 distinct CDR3 sequences, less than 25% of them seen just once. Sequencing used blood. The source is a man aged 18 to 29 with Graves' hyperthyroidism.

In this sample, this clonotype turned up a few times. V gene TRBV19 combines with J gene TRBJ1-5; maybe TRBD1 (5 bases). Germline CDR1 reads LNHDA; CDR2 reads SQIVND (reference sequence). The CDR3 has 13 residues. With 7 bases removed from V and 1 base from J, the gap between germline ends came to 8 bases. The CDR3 sequence: CASTGTSNQPQHF. In DNA, the CDR3 is TGTGCCAGTACAGGGACGAGCAATCAGCCCCAGCATTTT.

This clonotype was picked up many times. The chain employs TRBV12-3 or TRBV12-4 and TRBJ1-6; weak D call: TRBD1 (5 bases). The ends were cut back, 0 bases at V and 10 bases at J, with 25 bases in the middle. This CDR3 is 19 amino acids long. CDR3 nucleotide sequence: TGTGCCAGCAGTTTAGCGCCTCCGTGGACACCGCGCTGGGAGTCACCCCTCCACTTT. Translating it yields CASSLAPPWTPRWESPLHF.

There are a few counts of this clonotype. In DNA, the CDR3 is TGTGCCAGCAGCGTAGGCGGGGTACGATCCTATGGCTACACCTTC. It yields the protein CASSVGGVRSYGYTF. V is TRBV9 and J is TRBJ1-2; the D is unclear. The CDR3 is made up of 15 amino acids. Per the germline V gene, CDR1 is SGDLS and CDR2 is YYNGEE. Between the trimmed V and J ends, which lost 0 bases and 4 bases, there was a span of 13 bases.

This clonotype has a count of ten or more. CDR3 bases: TGTGCCAGCAGTGAAGGAAGCCCCGGGACTCCCAGGAAGCCCCAGCATTTT. The encoded protein is CASSEGSPGTPRKPQHF. The genes are TRBV6-1 and TRBJ1-5, with a tentative D call TRBD1 (5 bases). Trimming took off 1 base at V and 8 bases at J, with 21 bases between the two ends. The CDR3 contains 17 residues. Germline CDR1 reads MNHNS; CDR2 reads SASEGT.

J is TRBJ2-7 and V is TRBV24-1; possible D gene TRBD1, 7 bases. The CDR3 sequence is 15 residues long. Trimming took 4 bases from V and 2 from J, leaving 14 bases between them. The germline V gene encodes CDR1 KGHDR and CDR2 SFDVKD. For the CDR3, the DNA is TGTGCCACCAGTGAGGGTCCAGGGGGGACCTACGAGCAGTACTTC. This sequence encodes CATSEGPGGTYEQYF.

This clonotype was counted at least ten times. CDR3 DNA: TGTGCCAGCAGTTCCTCTCCCAGGGGGCCCCAGCATTTT. Protein product: CASSSSPRGPQHF. The V gene is TRBV28, the J gene TRBJ1-5; D is possibly TRBD1 (6 bases). V shed 4 bases and J shed 9 bases, with 13 bases lying between them. Germline assignment: CDR1 MDHEN and CDR2 SYDVKM. This CDR3 comprises 13 residues.

The chain combines TRBV12-5 with TRBJ1-2; possibly TRBD1 for D (5 bases). The CDR3 length is 15 residues. The V end was cut by 1 base, the J end by 2 bases, with 11 bases between. The V gene's germline CDR1 is LGHNT and CDR2 FRNRAP. CDR3 amino acids: CASGLAQGSNYGYTF. The CDR3, as DNA: TGTGCTAGTGGTTTGGCCCAGGGATCGAACTATGGCTACACCTTC.

This clonotype was seen many times. The CDR3 DNA follows: TGTGCCAGCAGTCCAGGCCAGGGGGTGAACACTGAAGCTTTCTTT. Translation: CASSPGQGVNTEAFF. The V call is TRBV6-1, the J call TRBJ1-1, with 7 bases fitting TRBD1. The CDR3 contains 15 residues. V trimming: 5 bases; J trimming: 0 bases; junction bases outside the gene matches: 6. CDR1 MNHNS and CDR2 SASEGT come from the germline V gene.

The chain joins TRBV11-1 to TRBJ2-6; D may be TRBD1 (6 bases). Looked up from germline, CDR1 is SGHAT and CDR2 is FQDESV (reference sequence). Trimming removed 5 bases at V and 0 bases at J, with 8 bases between. CDR3 length equals 15 residues. The CDR3: CASSQQGSGANVLTF. As DNA, the CDR3 is TGTGCCAGCAGCCAACAGGGCTCTGGGGCCAACGTCCTGACTTTC.